The source of this TCR beta chain is a study of cytomegalovirus exposure and HLA in healthy donors. It was with 60 Vbeta and 13 Jbeta primers that the PCR ran. The method was immunoSEQ multiplex PCR; TCRdb's version includes in-frame clones alone and lacks a portion of them. The profile covers 90,000 to 120,000 clones, with about 75% appearing a single time and 11% to 15% taken by the ten largest. As regards this clone: Its antigen is undetermined.

General observations from the study: As confirmed in vitro, a few CMV-associated chains were specific for CMV antigens. According to the study, roughly 180 TCR beta chains were cytomegalovirus-associated.

Sequences were obtained from PBMCs. The TCR comes from a male donor in good health and CMV-seropositive.

The CDR3 sequence is CARSLDGAGGVGANISNQPQHF. The CDR3 DNA sequence: TGTGCCAGAAGCTTGGACGGGGCGGGGGGAGTGGGCGCGAACATAAGCAATCAGCCCCAGCATTTT. This rearrangement joins TRBV5-3 to TRBJ1-5, with a tentative D call TRBD1 (5 bases). TRBV5-3 is annotated as an ORF whose role is uncertain. V was shortened by 0 bases and J by 1 base, with 29 bases between the two germline ends. The CDR3 length is 22 residues.